What follows are 13 T cell receptor beta chains derived from one specimen sequenced in a study of blood T cell repertoires in COVID-19. The repertoire was sequenced with immunoSEQ multiplex PCR; TCRdb's copy has only in-frame clones and lacks some. The sample comprises about 110,000 clones, around three quarters of which are singletons, and around 7.3% rests with the top ten. Sequencing was performed on peripheral blood. All receptors come from an older woman with acute or convalescent COVID-19.

The chain is built from TRBV24-1 and TRBJ1-2; 8 bases agree with TRBD1. The germline V gene has CDR1 KGHDR and CDR2 SFDVKD. After removal of 4 bases from V and 8 bases from J, the junction contained 17 bases not matched to a gene. The CDR3 covers 17 residues. This CDR3 reads CATSDSPGGEEKGGYTF. In nucleotides, the CDR3 is TGTGCCACCAGTGACTCCCCAGGGGGCGAAGAAAAAGGGGGCTACACCTTC.

V usage is TRBV6-1 and J usage is TRBJ1-3, with no clear D. Trimming pared 2 bases from V and 4 bases from J, leaving 15 bases between. In germline, CDR1 is MNHNS, CDR2 SASEGT. The length of the CDR3 is 16 residues. CDR3 sequence: CASSENRVAAGNTIYF. The CDR3 nucleotides are TGTGCCAGCAGTGAAAACCGGGTAGCGGCGGGAAACACCATATATTTT.

CDR3 loop: CALLGTGSNYGYTF. CDR3 DNA sequence: TGTGCCTTGTTGGGAACAGGGTCGAACTATGGCTACACCTTC. The rearrangement uses TRBV28 and TRBJ1-2, with D possibly TRBD1 on 6 matching bases. The germline V and J ends were trimmed by 11 bases and 2 bases, with 18 bases remaining between them. CDR3 length equals 14 residues. Germline assignment: CDR1 MDHEN and CDR2 SYDVKM.

With regard to this clone: The junction and the germline gene differ at one end; a read error may be behind it. V gene TRBV3-1 (or the pseudogene TRBV3-2) combines with J gene TRBJ1-1; TRBD1 is a possible D gene (6 bases). Germline V gives CDR1 LGHDT, CDR2 YNNKEL (reference sequence). This CDR3 is built from 12 residues. CDR3 protein: CASTQDRKKAFF. The CDR3, as DNA: TGTGCCAGCACCCAAGACAGGAAAAAAGCTTTCTTT.

The chain uses TRBV6-2 or TRBV6-3 and TRBJ1-6; no clear D. V lost 2 bases and J lost 6, with 14 bases in between. CDR1 and CDR2 from the germline V gene are MNHEY and SVGEGT. This CDR3 spans 16 amino acids. In DNA form, the CDR3 reads TGTGCCAGCAGTTACGGAGCTCTAACCCCTAATTCACCCCTCCACTTT. Translating it yields CASSYGALTPNSPLHF.

The chain couples TRBV6-1 to TRBJ1-1, with 10 bases matching TRBD1. V was clipped by 6 bases and J by 3 bases; unmatched bases: 7. The CDR3 runs 15 residues. Per germline, CDR1 MNHNS and CDR2 SASEGT. CDR3 residues: CASRDRGLGYTEAFF. CDR3 coding DNA: TGTGCCAGCAGAGACAGGGGGCTCGGGTACACTGAAGCTTTCTTT.

V and J are TRBV11-2 and TRBJ1-1, with D maybe TRBD1 (5 bases). With 2 bases removed from V and 4 bases from J, the gap between germline ends came to 8 bases. Germline V gene lookup returns CDR1 SGHAT and CDR2 FQNNGV. The CDR3 spans 13 residues. As DNA, the CDR3 is TGTGCCAGCAGCTTAAGGGGTGGCACTGAAGCTTTCTTT. As protein: CASSLRGGTEAFF.

This chain links TRBV5-5 with TRBJ1-2, with D unclear. In germline, CDR1 is SGHKS, CDR2 YYEKEE (reference sequence). This CDR3 contains 16 residues. The ends were cut back, 0 bases at V and 4 bases at J, with 16 bases in the middle. Here the CDR3 reads CASSLDQTTFGYGYTF. In DNA form, the CDR3 reads TGTGCCAGCAGCTTGGATCAGACAACCTTTGGCTATGGCTACACCTTC.

This chain joins TRBV12-3 or TRBV12-4 and TRBJ1-6, with D unclear. V lost 1 base to trimming and J lost 11 bases, with 9 bases between them. The CDR3 contains 13 residues. CDR3 in DNA: TGTGCCAGCAGTTTAGGGTCCGGTGCACCCCTCCACTTT. The encoded protein is CASSLGSGAPLHF.

The chain carries TRBV2 and TRBJ1-5; TRBD1 matches at 8 bases. Unmatched junction bases numbered 23, after V lost 3 bases and J lost 7 bases. CDR3 length: 20 residues. The germline V gene encodes CDR1 SNHLY and CDR2 FYNNEI. The CDR3 reads CASSEGSRTGLLSLWQPQHF. The CDR3 DNA follows: TGTGCCAGCAGTGAGGGGTCTCGGACAGGGCTCTTATCCCTCTGGCAGCCCCAGCATTTT.

This clone has only a few counts. The chain recombines TRBV30 with TRBJ2-7; TRBD2 aligns across 8 bases. The V and J ends lost 3 bases and 3 bases, in that order; junction bases with no gene match: 4. Germline lookup yields CDR1 GTSNPN and CDR2 SVGIG (reference sequence). The length of the CDR3 is 13 residues. This CDR3 is CAWSGGADYEQYF. The CDR3 DNA sequence: TGTGCCTGGAGCGGGGGGGCCGACTACGAGCAGTACTTC. Using reference TRBV30 and TRBJ2-7 for the parts outside the CDR3, the full variable domain is SQTIHQWPATLVQPVGSPLSLECTVEGTSNPNLYWYRQAAGRGLQLLFYSVGIGQISSEVPQNLSASRPQDRQFILSSKKLLLSDSGFYLCAWSGGADYEQYFGPGTRLTVT.

This chain joins TRBV7-9 and TRBJ1-1; 8 bases agree with TRBD1. The ends lost 1 base at V and 5 bases at J; junction bases unmatched: 9. Germline V gene lookup returns CDR1 SEHNR and CDR2 FQNEAQ (reference sequence). This CDR3 spans 16 amino acids. CDR3 in DNA: TGTGCCAGCAGCTTAGTTTCGGCAGGGGGCGCGACTGAAGCTTTCTTT. It codes for CASSLVSAGGATEAFF.

The chain uses TRBV10-1 and TRBJ2-1, with 9 bases matching TRBD1. Germline V gene lookup returns CDR1 WNHNN and CDR2 SYGVQD (reference sequence). Trimming took 2 bases from V and 9 from J; bases not matched to a gene: 14. The CDR3 totals 17 residues. CDR3 bases: TGCGCCAGCAGTGAGGACCACGGGACAGGGTTTTATAGTGAGCAGTTCTTC. It yields the protein CASSEDHGTGFYSEQFF.